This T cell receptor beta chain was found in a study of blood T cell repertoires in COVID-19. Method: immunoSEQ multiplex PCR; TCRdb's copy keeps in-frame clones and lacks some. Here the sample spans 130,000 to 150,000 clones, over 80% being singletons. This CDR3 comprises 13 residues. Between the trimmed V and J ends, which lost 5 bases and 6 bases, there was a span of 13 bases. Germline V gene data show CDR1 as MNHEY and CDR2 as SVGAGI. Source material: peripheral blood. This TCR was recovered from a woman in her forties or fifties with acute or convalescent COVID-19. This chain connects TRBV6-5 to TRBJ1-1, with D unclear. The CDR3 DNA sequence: TGTGCCAGCAGTCCCCCGAGCGTCCCTGAAGCTTTCTTT. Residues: CASSPPSVPEAFF.